This TCR beta chain was captured by sequencing in a study of blood T cells in healthy people across ages. Study summary: Template switching recovered approximately one barcoded beta molecule for every two T cells.

General study results and limits: Whereas aged donors had fewer naive CD4+ cells, long-lived donors had more of them and higher diversity.

Primers used in a second PCR of roughly 6 to 11 cycles were a sample-barcoded 5' primer and a J-beta primer mix. TCRdb re-called the 5' RACE reads through MiXCR, storing one row per CDR3 protein. Of 700,000 or so distinct CDR3 sequences in the sample, 40% to 45% were seen once. This CDR3 has 16 residues. With 3 bases removed from V and 0 bases from J, the gap between germline ends came to 13 bases. As concerns this clonotype: As yet, its antigen is unknown.

This chain connects TRBV12-3 or TRBV12-4 to TRBJ2-3; possible D gene TRBD1, 5 bases. The sequence came from an elderly man in good health. Sequences were obtained from blood. CDR3: CASSFQGRFSTDTQYF. CDR3 coding DNA: TGTGCCAGCAGTTTTCAGGGCAGATTTAGCACAGATACGCAGTATTTT.